The T cell receptor beta chain described here comes from a study of CD8 T cells in Susac syndrome. About the study: Within the sequenced group of Susac syndrome patients, about 6 showed active disease and roughly eight were in remission. Regarding the study as a whole: No clonal expansion appeared among CD4+ T cells in Susac patients.

For this clonotype: Its antigen remains unknown.

An input of roughly 0.5 to 1 ug of RNA was subjected to reverse transcription using random hexamers. With immunoSEQ multiplex PCR, TCR beta CDR3 was amplified across 54 Vbeta and 13 Jbeta. A single record per CDR3 protein comes from TCRdb applying MiXCR to the immunoSEQ multiplex PCR reads. The data hold about 94,000 distinct CDR3 sequences, with 85% to 95% observed a single time. With 3 bases clipped from V and 1 base from J, the junction kept 5 bases outside the gene matches. This CDR3 contains 18 residues. Germline assignment: CDR1 SGHTA and CDR2 FQGNSA. The specimen was CD4+ T cells from PBMCs. This sequence joins TRBV7-2 and TRBJ2-5; 16 positions match TRBD2. This sequence was found in a human donor with Susac syndrome. In nucleotides, the CDR3 is TGTGCCAGCAGCTTCGGGACTAGCGGGGGGGCTCGCCAAGAGACCCAGTACTTC. Translation: CASSFGTSGGARQETQYF.